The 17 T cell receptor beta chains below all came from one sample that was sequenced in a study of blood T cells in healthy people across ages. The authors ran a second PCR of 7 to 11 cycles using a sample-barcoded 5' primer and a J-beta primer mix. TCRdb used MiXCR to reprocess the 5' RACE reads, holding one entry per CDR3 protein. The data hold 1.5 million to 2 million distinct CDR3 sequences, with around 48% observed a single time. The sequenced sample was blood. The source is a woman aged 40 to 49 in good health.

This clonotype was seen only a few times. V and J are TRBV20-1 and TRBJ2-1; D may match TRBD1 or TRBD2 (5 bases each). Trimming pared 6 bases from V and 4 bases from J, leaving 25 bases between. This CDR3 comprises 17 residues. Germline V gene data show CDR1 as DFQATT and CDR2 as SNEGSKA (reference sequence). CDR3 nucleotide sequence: TGCAGTGCCCCACGGGCAGGGAGAGGATTGGGTTACAATGAGCAGTTCTTC. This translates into CSAPRAGRGLGYNEQFF.

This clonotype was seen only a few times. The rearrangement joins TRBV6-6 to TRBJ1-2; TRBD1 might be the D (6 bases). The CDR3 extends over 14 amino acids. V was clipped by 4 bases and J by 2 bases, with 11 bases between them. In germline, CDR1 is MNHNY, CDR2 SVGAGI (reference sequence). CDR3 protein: CASSSRQANYGYTF. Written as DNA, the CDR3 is TGTGCCAGCAGTTCCCGACAGGCAAACTATGGCTACACCTTC.

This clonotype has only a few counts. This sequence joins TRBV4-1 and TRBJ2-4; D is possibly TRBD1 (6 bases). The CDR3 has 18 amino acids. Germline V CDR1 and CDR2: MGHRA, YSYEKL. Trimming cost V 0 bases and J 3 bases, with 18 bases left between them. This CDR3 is CASSQENTGLVGKNIQYF. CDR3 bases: TGCGCCAGCAGCCAAGAAAACACAGGGCTTGTAGGCAAAAACATTCAGTACTTC.

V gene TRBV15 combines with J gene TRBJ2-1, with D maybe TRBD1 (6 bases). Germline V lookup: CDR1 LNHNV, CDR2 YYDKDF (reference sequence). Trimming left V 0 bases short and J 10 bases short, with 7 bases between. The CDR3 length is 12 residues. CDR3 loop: CATSRDGGEQFF. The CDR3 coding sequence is TGTGCCACCAGCAGAGATGGGGGCGAGCAGTTCTTC.

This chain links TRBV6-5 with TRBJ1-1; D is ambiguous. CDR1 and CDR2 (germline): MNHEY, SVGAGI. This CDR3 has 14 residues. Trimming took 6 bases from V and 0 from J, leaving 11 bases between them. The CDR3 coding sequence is TGTGCCAGCAGAGAAAGGGTGATGAACACTGAAGCTTTCTTT. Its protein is CASRERVMNTEAFF.

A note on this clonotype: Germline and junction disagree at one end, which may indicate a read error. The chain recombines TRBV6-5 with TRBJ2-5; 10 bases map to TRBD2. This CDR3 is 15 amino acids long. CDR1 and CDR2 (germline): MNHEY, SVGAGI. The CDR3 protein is CASSYSRLAGETRYF. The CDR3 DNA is TGTGCCAGCAGTTACTCGAGGCTAGCGGGGGAGACCCGGTACTTC.

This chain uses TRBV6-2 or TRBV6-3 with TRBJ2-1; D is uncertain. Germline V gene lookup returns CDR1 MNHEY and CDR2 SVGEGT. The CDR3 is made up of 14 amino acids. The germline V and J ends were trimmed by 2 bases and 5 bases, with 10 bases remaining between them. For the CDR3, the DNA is TGTGCCAGCAGTTACGGTGTCCAAAACAATGAGCAGTTCTTC. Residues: CASSYGVQNNEQFF.

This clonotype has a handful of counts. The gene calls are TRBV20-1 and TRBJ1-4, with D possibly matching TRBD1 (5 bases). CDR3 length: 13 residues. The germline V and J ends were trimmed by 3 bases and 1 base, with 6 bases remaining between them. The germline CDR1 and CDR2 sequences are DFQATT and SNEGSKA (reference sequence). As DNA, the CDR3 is TGCAGTGCTAGGGGGGGAACTAATGAAAAACTGTTTTTT. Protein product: CSARGGTNEKLFF.

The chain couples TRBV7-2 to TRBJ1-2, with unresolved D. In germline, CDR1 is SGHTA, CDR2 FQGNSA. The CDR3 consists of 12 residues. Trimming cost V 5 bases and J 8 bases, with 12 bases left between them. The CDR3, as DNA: TGTGCCAGCAGCCCACTCAAAAGCGGCTACACCTTC. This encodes CASSPLKSGYTF.

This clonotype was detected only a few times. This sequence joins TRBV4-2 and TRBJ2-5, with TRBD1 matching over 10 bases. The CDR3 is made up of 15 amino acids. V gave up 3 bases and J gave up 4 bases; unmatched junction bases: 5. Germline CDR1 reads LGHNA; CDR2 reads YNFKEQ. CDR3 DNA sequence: TGTGCCAGCAGCCACCCCAGGACAGGGGGAGAGACCCAGTACTTC. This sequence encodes CASSHPRTGGETQYF.

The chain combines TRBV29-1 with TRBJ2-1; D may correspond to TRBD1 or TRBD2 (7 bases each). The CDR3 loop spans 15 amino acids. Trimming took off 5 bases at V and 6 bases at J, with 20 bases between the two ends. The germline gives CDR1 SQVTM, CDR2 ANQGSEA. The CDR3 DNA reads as TGCAGCGTTTACGGCAGGGGGGGACGCCGCAATGAGCAGTTCTTC. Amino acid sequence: CSVYGRGGRRNEQFF.

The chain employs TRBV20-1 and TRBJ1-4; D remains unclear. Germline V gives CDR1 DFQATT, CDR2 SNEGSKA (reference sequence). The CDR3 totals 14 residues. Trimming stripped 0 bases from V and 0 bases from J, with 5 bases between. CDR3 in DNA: TGCAGTGCTAGAGACAGACCAACTAATGAAAAACTGTTTTTT. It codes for CSARDRPTNEKLFF.

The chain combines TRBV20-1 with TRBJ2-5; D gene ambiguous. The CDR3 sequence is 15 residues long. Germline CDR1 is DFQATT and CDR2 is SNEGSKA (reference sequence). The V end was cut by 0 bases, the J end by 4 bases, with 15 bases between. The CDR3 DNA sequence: TGCAGTGCTAGAGATCTAAACGGGCACCGAGAGACCCAGTACTTC. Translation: CSARDLNGHRETQYF.

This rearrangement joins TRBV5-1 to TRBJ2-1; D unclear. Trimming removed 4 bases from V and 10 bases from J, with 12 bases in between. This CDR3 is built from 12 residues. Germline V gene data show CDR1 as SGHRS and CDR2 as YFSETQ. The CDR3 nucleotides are TGCGCCAGCAGCCCGGCCTCGGCGGAGCAGTTCTTC. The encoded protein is CASSPASAEQFF.

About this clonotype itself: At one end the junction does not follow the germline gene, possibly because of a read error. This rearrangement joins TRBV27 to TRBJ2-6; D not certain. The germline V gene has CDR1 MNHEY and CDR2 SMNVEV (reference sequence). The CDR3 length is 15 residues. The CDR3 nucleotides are TGTGCCAGCAGCTTATCGTTCTCTGGGGCCAACGTCCTGACTTTC. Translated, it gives CASSLSFSGANVLTF.

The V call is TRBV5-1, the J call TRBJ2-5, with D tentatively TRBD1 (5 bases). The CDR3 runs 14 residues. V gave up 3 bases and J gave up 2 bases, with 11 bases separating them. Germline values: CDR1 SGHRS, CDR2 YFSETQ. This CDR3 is CASSSQGWQETQYF. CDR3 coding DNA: TGCGCCAGCAGCTCCCAGGGTTGGCAAGAGACCCAGTACTTC.

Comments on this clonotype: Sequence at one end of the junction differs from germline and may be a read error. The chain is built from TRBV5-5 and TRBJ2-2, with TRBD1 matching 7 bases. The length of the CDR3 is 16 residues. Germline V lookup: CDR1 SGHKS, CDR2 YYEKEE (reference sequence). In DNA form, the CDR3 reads TGCGCCAGCAGGGGATACAGGGGTTTGAACACCGGGGAGTTGTTTTTT. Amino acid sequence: CASRGYRGLNTGELFF.